Listed here are 3 T cell receptor beta chains from one sample, sequenced in a study of T-cell reconstitution after alpha-beta-depleted transplantation in children. It was with unique molecular identifiers that the TCRbeta library was prepared. TCRdb recomputed calls from the PCR reads with MiXCR, one row per CDR3 protein. The sample lists around 200,000 distinct CDR3 sequences; about 8.7% were seen once. The source material was PBMCs, mostly from graft donor cells, sampled 360 days after TCRalphabeta/CD19-depleted stem cell transplant. These receptors were obtained from a male patient between 2 and 10 years old who had a stem cell transplant for acute myeloid leukemia, so the T cells may come from the graft donor.

This clonotype appeared many times. The rearrangement links TRBV12-3 or TRBV12-4 to TRBJ1-4; the match to TRBD1 covers 7 bases. This CDR3 has 14 residues. Unmatched junction bases numbered 7, after V lost 6 bases and J lost 6 bases. The CDR3 here is CASRTGNADEKLFF. The CDR3 DNA sequence: TGTGCCAGCAGGACAGGGAACGCGGATGAAAAACTGTTTTTT.

The rearrangement links TRBV5-1 to TRBJ2-2; D remains unclear. This CDR3 contains 16 residues. Germline V gives CDR1 SGHRS, CDR2 YFSETQ. The V and J ends lost 0 bases and 2 bases respectively, with 11 bases between them. The CDR3 coding sequence is TGCGCCAGCAGCTTGGCTCGCGGACGCAACACCGGGGAGCTGTTTTTT. It translates to CASSLARGRNTGELFF.

This clonotype was seen many times. The V call is TRBV3-1, the J call TRBJ1-1; D is uncertain. This CDR3 is built from 15 residues. Trimming took off 1 base at V and 3 bases at J, with 12 bases between the two ends. Germline CDR1 and CDR2: LGHDT and YNNKEL (reference sequence). CDR3 protein: CASSQGIFWDTEAFF. In DNA, the CDR3 is TGTGCCAGCAGCCAAGGGATTTTCTGGGACACTGAAGCTTTCTTT.